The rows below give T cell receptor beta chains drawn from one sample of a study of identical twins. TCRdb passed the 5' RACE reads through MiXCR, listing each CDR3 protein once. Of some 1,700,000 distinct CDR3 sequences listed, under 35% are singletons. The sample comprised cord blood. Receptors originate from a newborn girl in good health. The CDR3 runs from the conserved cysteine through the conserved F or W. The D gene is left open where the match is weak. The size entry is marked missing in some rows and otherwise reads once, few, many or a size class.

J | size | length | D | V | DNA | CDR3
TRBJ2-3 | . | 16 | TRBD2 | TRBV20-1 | TGCAGTGCTAGAGATGGGCGGGAGGCCCCCACAGATACGCAGTATTTT | CSARDGREAPTDTQYF
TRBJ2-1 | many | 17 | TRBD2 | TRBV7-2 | TGTGCCAGCAGCGTGACTAGCCACCATATTGCCAACAATGAGCAGTTCTTC | CASSVTSHHIANNEQFF
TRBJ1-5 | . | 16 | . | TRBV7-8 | TGTGCCAGCAGCGTTAACAGGGCCGGGGGCAATCAGCCCCAGCATTTT | CASSVNRAGGNQPQHF
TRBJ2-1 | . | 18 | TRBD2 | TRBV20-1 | TGCAGTGCTAGAGATCCGGTTGGACTAGCGGGATCCTACAATGAGCAGTTCTTC | CSARDPVGLAGSYNEQFF
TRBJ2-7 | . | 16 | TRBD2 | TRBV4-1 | TGTGCCAGCAGCCAAGATTCTGCTAGCGGGTACAATGAGCAGTACTTC | CASSQDSASGYNEQYF
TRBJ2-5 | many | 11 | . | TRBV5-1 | TGCGCCAGCATTGATCAAGAGACCCAGTACTTC | CASIDQETQYF
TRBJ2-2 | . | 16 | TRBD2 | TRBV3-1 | TGTGCCAGCAGCCAAACTAGCGGGGGATCCTTCGGGGAGCTGTTTTTT | CASSQTSGGSFGELFF
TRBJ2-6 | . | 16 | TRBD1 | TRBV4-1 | TGCGCCAGCAGCCAAATAGGGGGCGCTGGGGCCAACGTCCTGACTTTC | CASSQIGGAGANVLTF
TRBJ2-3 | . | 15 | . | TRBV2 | TGTGCCAGTCCTAAGCCAGGGACTAGCACAGATACGCAGTATTTT | CASPKPGTSTDTQYF
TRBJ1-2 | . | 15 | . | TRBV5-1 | TGCGCCAGCAGCTTGGGCGAGGCCCCCAACTATGGCTACACCTTC | CASSLGEAPNYGYTF
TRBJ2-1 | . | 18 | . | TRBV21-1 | TGTGCCAGCACCCAAACCCTCCCGGGACGCCGGATATACAATGAGCAGTTCTTC | CASTQTLPGRRIYNEQFF
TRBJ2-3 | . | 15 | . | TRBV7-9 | TGTGCCAGCAGCTTAGGGGGCCACATCGGAGATACGCAGTATTTT | CASSLGGHIGDTQYF
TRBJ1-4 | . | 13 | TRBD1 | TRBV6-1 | TGTGCCAGCACGGACAGGGGGAAGGAAAAACTGTTTTTT | CASTDRGKEKLFF
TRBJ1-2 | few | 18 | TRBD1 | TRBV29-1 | TGCAGCGTTGTTTGGTCCACCGGGACAGGGGGCGCTCCCTATGGCTACACCTTC | CSVVWSTGTGGAPYGYTF
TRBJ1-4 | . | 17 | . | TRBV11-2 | TGTGCCAGCAGCTTAGGGAAGGGCACAACGACTAATGAAAAACTGTTTTTT | CASSLGKGTTTNEKLFF
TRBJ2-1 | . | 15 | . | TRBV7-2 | TGTGCCAGCAGCTTAGCCGTACCGGCCTACAATGAGCAGTTCTTC | CASSLAVPAYNEQFF
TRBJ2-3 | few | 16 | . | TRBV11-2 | TGTGCCAGCAGCTTTTGTTGCGGGCCACCCACAGATACGCAGTATTTT | CASSFCCGPPTDTQYF
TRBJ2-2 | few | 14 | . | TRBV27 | TGTGCCAGCAGAACGGGACAGAACACCGGGGAGCTGTTTTTT | CASRTGQNTGELFF
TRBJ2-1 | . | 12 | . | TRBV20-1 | TGCAGTGCTAGATTCCTATACAATGAGCAGTTCTTC | CSARFLYNEQFF
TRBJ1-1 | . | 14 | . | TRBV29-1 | TGCAGCGTTGAAAGGGGGAGAGGGGCCACTGAAGCTTTCTTT | CSVERGRGATEAFF
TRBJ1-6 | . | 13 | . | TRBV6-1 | TGTGCCAGCAGTGGACACAGGGTAATCGGACACCACTTT | CASSGHRVIGHHF
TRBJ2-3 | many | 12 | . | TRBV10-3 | TGTGCCATCCGGGGGTCCACAGATACGCAGTATTTT | CAIRGSTDTQYF
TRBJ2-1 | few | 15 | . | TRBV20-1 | TGCAGTGCTAGAATCCGGTTGAGCTCCTACAATGAGCAGTTCTTC | CSARIRLSSYNEQFF
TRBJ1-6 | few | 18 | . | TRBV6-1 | TGTGCCAGCAGTGCCGTCGGGCAGGACAGCTCCTATAATTCACCCCTCCACTTT | CASSAVGQDSSYNSPLHF
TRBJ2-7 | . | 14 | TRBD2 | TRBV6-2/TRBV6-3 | TGTGCCAGCAGAACTAGCGGGAGGGTCTACGAGCAGTACTTC | CASRTSGRVYEQYF
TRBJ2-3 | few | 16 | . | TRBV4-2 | TGTGCCAGCAGCCAAGATAGCCTAGGGCACACAGATACGCAGTATTTT | CASSQDSLGHTDTQYF
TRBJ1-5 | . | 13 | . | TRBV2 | TGTGCCAGCAGTGACAACCCCGGGCAGCCCCAGCATTTT | CASSDNPGQPQHF
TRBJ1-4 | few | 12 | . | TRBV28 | TGTGCCTCGGTCCAGGGAAAGGAAAAACTGTTTTTT | CASVQGKEKLFF
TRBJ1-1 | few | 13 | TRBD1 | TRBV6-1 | TGTGCCACCCAGGGACAGGGGAACACTGAAGCTTTCTTT | CATQGQGNTEAFF
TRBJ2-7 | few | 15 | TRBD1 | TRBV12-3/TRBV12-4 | TGTGCCAGCAGTCCTCCTCCCGGGACAGGGGACGAGCAGTACTTC | CASSPPPGTGDEQYF
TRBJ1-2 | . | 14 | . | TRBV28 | TGTGCCAGCAGGAGGACAGAATCCTTAGTAGGCTACACCTTC | CASRRTESLVGYTF
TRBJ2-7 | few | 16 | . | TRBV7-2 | TGTGCCAGCAGCTCTTGGACCTTATCGTCCTACAATGAGCAGTACTTC | CASSSWTLSSYNEQYF
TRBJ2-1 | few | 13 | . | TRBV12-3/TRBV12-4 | TGTGCCAGCAGTTTAGCTTCATGGGATGAGCAGTTCTTC | CASSLASWDEQFF
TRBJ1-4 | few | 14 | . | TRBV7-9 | TGTGCCAGCAGACCAGGCCGTACCAATGAAAAACTGTTTTTT | CASRPGRTNEKLFF
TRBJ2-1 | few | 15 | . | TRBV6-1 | TGTGCCAGCAGTGGGGCTAGGTTGGGGCACAATGAGCAGTTCTTC | CASSGARLGHNEQFF
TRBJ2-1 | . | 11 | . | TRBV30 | TGTGCCTGGAGTGGTTTCAATGAGCAGTTCTTC | CAWSGFNEQFF
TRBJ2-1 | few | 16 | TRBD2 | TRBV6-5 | TGTGCCAGCACTCTAACTACTAGCGGGGGTTACAATGAGCAGTTCTTC | CASTLTTSGGYNEQFF
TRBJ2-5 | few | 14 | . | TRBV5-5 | TGTGCCAGCAGCTTCGTTGCCGACCAAGAGACCCAGTACTTC | CASSFVADQETQYF
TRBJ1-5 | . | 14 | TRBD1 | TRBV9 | TGTGCCAGCAGCGTTGACAGGGGTGATCAGCCCCAGCATTTT | CASSVDRGDQPQHF
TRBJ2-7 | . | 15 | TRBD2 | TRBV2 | TGTGCCAGCAGTGACGGGACTACCATTTCCTACGAGCAGTACTTC | CASSDGTTISYEQYF
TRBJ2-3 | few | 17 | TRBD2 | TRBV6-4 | TGTGCCAGCAGTGCCCCCGGACTAGCGAATAGCACAGATACGCAGTATTTT | CASSAPGLANSTDTQYF
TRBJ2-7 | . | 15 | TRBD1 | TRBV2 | TGTGCCAGCACTATTCCCGGGACAGGGAAAAACGAGCAGTACTTC | CASTIPGTGKNEQYF
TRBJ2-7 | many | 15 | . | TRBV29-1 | TGCAGCGTTGTGGGATTCGGACGGTCAACCTACGAGCAGTACTTC | CSVVGFGRSTYEQYF
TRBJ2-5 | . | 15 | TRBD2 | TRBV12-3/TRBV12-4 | TGTGCCAGCAGTTTTAGCGGGAGGGCGTTGAATGAGCAGTACTTC | CASSFSGRALNEQYF
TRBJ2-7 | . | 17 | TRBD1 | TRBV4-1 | TGCGCCAGCAGCCAAGCCGTGCGTAACAGGGGTTCCTACGAGCAGTACTTC | CASSQAVRNRGSYEQYF
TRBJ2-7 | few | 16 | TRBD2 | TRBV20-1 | TGCAGTGCTAGTGTGGACGGGACTAGCGGTTACAATGAGCAGTACTTC | CSASVDGTSGYNEQYF
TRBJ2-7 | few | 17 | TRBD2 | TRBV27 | TGTGCCAGCAGTTTATTCCAGGCTAGCGGGAGGGCCTACGAGCAGTACTTC | CASSLFQASGRAYEQYF
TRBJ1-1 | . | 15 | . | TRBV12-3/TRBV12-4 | TGTGCCAGCAGTCCCAGCAGGGGAAGGGAGACTGAAGCTTTCTTT | CASSPSRGRETEAFF
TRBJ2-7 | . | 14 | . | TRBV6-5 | TGTGCCAGCAGCTCCAAGGACCCACTCTACGAGCAGTACTTC | CASSSKDPLYEQYF
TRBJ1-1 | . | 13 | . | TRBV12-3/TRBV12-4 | TGTGCCAGCAGTTTGGGTAGGGGGTATGAAGCTTTCTTT | CASSLGRGYEAFF